A single sample is the source of the 32 T cell receptor beta chains below, sequenced in a study of Graves' ophthalmopathy and Graves' hyperthyroidism. Amplification from RNA transcripts yielded the TCR beta CDR3 regions. First-round RT-PCR with HTBI primers preceded a second-round multiplex PCR. TCRdb recomputed calls from the multiplex PCR reads with MiXCR, one row per CDR3 protein. The repertoire has approximately 640,000 distinct CDR3 sequences, about 41% of them found once; the top ten carry under 3.5%. The sample taken for sequencing was peripheral blood. The receptor set was obtained from an adult man with Graves' ophthalmopathy.

This clonotype was picked up many times. V is TRBV20-1 and J is TRBJ2-5; possibly TRBD1 for D (5 bases). The V gene lost 3 bases and the J gene lost 0 bases, with 14 bases spanning the gap. Germline V gene lookup returns CDR1 DFQATT and CDR2 SNEGSKA (reference sequence). The CDR3 contains 15 residues. The CDR3 reads CSARANQGNQETQYF. CDR3 DNA: TGCAGTGCTAGGGCAAATCAGGGTAACCAAGAGACCCAGTACTTC.

J is TRBJ1-2 and V is TRBV2; TRBD1 matches at 9 bases. This CDR3 has 16 amino acids. Unmatched junction bases numbered 7, after V lost 5 bases and J lost 0 bases. CDR1 SNHLY and CDR2 FYNNEI come from the germline V gene. The CDR3, as DNA: TGTGCCAGCAGTCCAGGACAGGGGATGTCTAACTATGGCTACACCTTC. Residues: CASSPGQGMSNYGYTF.

The chain recombines TRBV11-2 with TRBJ2-2, with D possibly being TRBD2 (5 bases). The CDR3 is 18 residues long. Trimming removed 5 bases from V and 3 bases from J, with 22 bases in between. The V gene's germline CDR1 is SGHAT and CDR2 FQNNGV. The CDR3 DNA follows: TGTGCCAGCAGCCCATCCCATCGGGGAACGGCGGACACCGGGGAGCTGTTTTTT. This encodes CASSPSHRGTADTGELFF.

Ten or more counts support this clonotype. V usage is TRBV19 and J usage is TRBJ1-6; D ambiguous. V was cut by 6 bases and J by 7 bases, with 16 bases left in between. The CDR3 extends over 15 amino acids. CDR1 and CDR2 (germline): LNHDA, SQIVND (reference sequence). CDR3 DNA sequence: TGTGCCAGTAGGTCGACGAGGTCGGGCAATTCACCCCTCCACTTT. Protein: CASRSTRSGNSPLHF.

V is TRBV10-3 and J is TRBJ1-2; 10 bases map to TRBD1. V trimming: 4 bases; J trimming: 3 bases; junction bases outside the gene matches: 8. Germline V gene lookup returns CDR1 ENHRY and CDR2 SYGVKD. This CDR3 has 16 residues. CDR3 sequence reads: CAISAPTGGADYGYTF. CDR3 DNA sequence: TGTGCCATCAGTGCCCCGACAGGGGGCGCGGACTATGGCTACACCTTC.

This clonotype was seen many times. V gene TRBV7-9 combines with J gene TRBJ2-7; D unresolved. CDR3 size: 13 residues. Trimming removed 6 bases at V and 0 bases at J, with 9 bases between. The germline CDR1 and CDR2 sequences are SEHNR and FQNEAQ (reference sequence). The CDR3 DNA follows: TGTGCCAGCAGTCCGGTCCACTCCTACGAGCAGTACTTC. Its translation: CASSPVHSYEQYF.

This clonotype was detected a few times. This chain connects TRBV9 to TRBJ1-6, with 8 bases fitting TRBD1. Germline V gene data show CDR1 as SGDLS and CDR2 as YYNGEE. V gave up 5 bases and J gave up 6 bases; unmatched junction bases: 7. The CDR3 has 15 amino acids. CDR3: CASRTDRGRNSPLHF. The CDR3 DNA follows: TGTGCCAGCAGAACAGACAGGGGACGTAATTCACCCCTCCACTTT.

The chain carries TRBV25-1 and TRBJ2-7; D tentatively reads TRBD1 or TRBD2 (6 bases each). The CDR3 contains 15 residues. Trimming took 6 bases from V and 4 from J, leaving 19 bases between them. CDR1 and CDR2 (germline): MGHDK, SYGVNS. CDR3 residues: CASSVVGGLRYEQYF. DNA of the CDR3: TGTGCCAGCAGCGTCGTGGGGGGCCTCCGGTACGAGCAGTACTTC.

This clonotype was seen repeatedly, ten times or more. The chain couples TRBV2 to TRBJ2-7, with D unresolved. CDR1 and CDR2 from the germline V gene are SNHLY and FYNNEI. This CDR3 spans 13 amino acids. Between the trimmed V and J ends, which lost 8 bases and 0 bases, there was a span of 11 bases. CDR3 region: CASADLSSYEQYF. The CDR3 bases are TGTGCCAGCGCCGACCTGAGCTCCTACGAGCAGTACTTC.

About this clonotype itself: Its ends do not fully match the called genes, so a read error is possible. The chain links TRBV29-1 to TRBJ1-2; a weak D match, TRBD1 (5 bases). Germline V gene lookup returns CDR1 SQVTM and CDR2 ANQGSEA. The CDR3 spans 10 residues. The CDR3, as DNA: TGCAGCGTAGAAGCAGGGGGCTACACCTTC. Translated, it gives CSVEAGGYTF.

This clonotype was counted at least ten times. This chain connects TRBV2 to TRBJ2-7; D uncertain. Germline V CDR1 and CDR2: SNHLY, FYNNEI. This CDR3 comprises 12 residues. With 6 bases removed from V and 3 bases from J, the gap between germline ends came to 9 bases. The CDR3 loop is CASRLEIYEQYF. As DNA, the CDR3 is TGTGCCAGCAGATTAGAGATCTACGAGCAGTACTTC. Based on the CDR3 plus reference TRBV2 and TRBJ2-7, the full variable domain is EPEVTQTPSHQVTQMGQEVILRCVPISNHLYFYWYRQILGQKVEFLVSFYNNEISEKSEIFDDQFSVERPDGSNFTLKIRSTKLEDSAMYFCASRLEIYEQYFGPGTRLTVT.

The genes are TRBV10-3 and TRBJ1-3; no reliable D call. The CDR3 spans 15 residues. Germline V gives CDR1 ENHRY, CDR2 SYGVKD. V lost 10 bases and J lost 1, with 17 bases in between. CDR3 residues: CASASYGASGNTIYF. The CDR3, as DNA: TGTGCCAGCGCCTCCTATGGAGCATCTGGAAACACCATATATTTT.

This clonotype was recorded many times. This chain joins TRBV10-3 and TRBJ1-5; tentative D call: TRBD1 (5 bases). V dropped 10 bases and J dropped 7 bases, with 23 bases sitting between them. Per the germline V gene, CDR1 is ENHRY and CDR2 is SYGVKD. This CDR3 region has 15 residues. This CDR3 reads CASTRVGDGGQPQHF. CDR3 nucleotides: TGTGCCAGCACTAGAGTGGGGGACGGAGGGCAGCCCCAGCATTTT.

This clonotype was observed many times. The chain uses TRBV20-1 and TRBJ1-2; weak D call: TRBD1 (5 bases). Trimming took off 0 bases at V and 8 bases at J, with 13 bases between the two ends. The CDR3 has 13 residues. Germline V lookup: CDR1 DFQATT, CDR2 SNEGSKA (reference sequence). The DNA for the CDR3 is TGCAGTGCTAGAGATAGGGAACAGGAAGGCTACACCTTC. Encoded protein: CSARDREQEGYTF.

This sequence joins TRBV2 and TRBJ2-2, with 7 bases aligning to TRBD1. The V and J ends lost 6 bases and 4 bases, in that order; junction bases with no gene match: 8. Germline CDR1 and CDR2: SNHLY and FYNNEI. This CDR3 spans 15 amino acids. In nucleotides, the CDR3 is TGTGCCAGCAGCGCACAGGGGTCTGGCACCGGGGAGCTGTTTTTT. Translating gives CASSAQGSGTGELFF.

This clonotype appeared a few times. This rearrangement joins TRBV19 to TRBJ2-7; unclear D gene. The V and J ends lost 2 bases and 2 bases respectively, with 16 bases between them. The CDR3 is 16 residues long. From germline, CDR1 is LNHDA and CDR2 SQIVND (reference sequence). The CDR3 reads CASSIRWGIIPYEQYF. The CDR3 coding sequence is TGTGCCAGTAGTATACGTTGGGGAATAATCCCCTACGAGCAGTACTTC.

This clonotype was seen a handful of times. The genes are TRBV30 and TRBJ1-3, with unresolved D. Germline V gene lookup returns CDR1 GTSNPN and CDR2 SVGIG (reference sequence). Trimming cost V 4 bases and J 4 bases, with 14 bases left between them. This CDR3 has 14 amino acids. DNA for the CDR3: TGTGCCTGGAATTTTGGGCATGGAGGAAACACCATATATTTT. It yields the protein CAWNFGHGGNTIYF.

This clonotype was observed at least ten times. This chain uses TRBV7-8 with TRBJ1-2, with D possibly TRBD1 on 5 matching bases. The germline V gene encodes CDR1 SGHVS and CDR2 FQNEAQ. The CDR3 spans 14 residues. V lost 1 base, J lost 4 bases, and 10 bases lay in between. CDR3 loop: CASSLVRDFYGYTF. The CDR3 nucleotides read TGTGCCAGCAGCTTAGTACGGGACTTCTATGGCTACACCTTC.

In its sample, this clonotype was seen many times. The rearrangement links TRBV7-8 to TRBJ1-6; D is undetermined. V was shortened by 1 base and J by 7 bases, with 8 bases between the two germline ends. The CDR3 runs to 14 residues. Looked up from germline, CDR1 is SGHVS and CDR2 is FQNEAQ. The CDR3 loop is CASSLVSQNSPLHF. The CDR3 nucleotides read TGTGCCAGCAGCTTAGTCAGTCAAAATTCACCCCTCCACTTT.

Only a few counts were recorded for this clonotype. The genes are TRBV3-1 and TRBJ2-7, with 9 positions matching TRBD2. The V gene's germline CDR1 is LGHDT and CDR2 YNNKEL (reference sequence). The CDR3 loop spans 15 amino acids. V trimming: 4 bases; J trimming: 3 bases; junction bases outside the gene matches: 7. CDR3 sequence reads: CASSPWASGDYEQYF. The CDR3 DNA is TGTGCCAGCAGCCCCTGGGCTAGCGGGGACTACGAGCAGTACTTC.

This clonotype was detected only a few times. The V gene is TRBV7-9, the J gene TRBJ1-3; TRBD1 matches at 9 bases. With V trimmed by 5 bases and J by 0 bases, 5 bases remained unmatched. CDR3 length equals 16 residues. Germline V gives CDR1 SEHNR, CDR2 FQNEAQ (reference sequence). The CDR3 reads CASSQGQGSSGNTIYF. The CDR3 nucleotides are TGTGCCAGCAGCCAGGGACAGGGCAGCTCTGGAAACACCATATATTTT.

This sequence joins TRBV6-9 and TRBJ1-4, with 7 nucleotides matching TRBD1. V gave up 8 bases and J gave up 8 bases; unmatched junction bases: 8. The CDR3 is made up of 13 amino acids. Germline V gene data show CDR1 as MNHGY and CDR2 as SVAAGI. CDR3 coding DNA: TGTGCCAGCCATTCTCCAGGGGGAGAAAAACTGTTTTTT. It translates to CASHSPGGEKLFF.

V usage is TRBV10-3 and J usage is TRBJ2-5, with 11 bases that match TRBD1. The CDR3 is made up of 16 amino acids. V dropped 3 bases and J dropped 5; count of bases not matched to a gene: 8. Germline CDR1 and CDR2: ENHRY and SYGVKD. Written as DNA, the CDR3 is TGTGCCATCAGTGACTGGACAGGGACAGGGGGTGAGACCCAGTACTTC. Protein sequence: CAISDWTGTGGETQYF.

This clonotype has a handful of counts. The genes are TRBV6-1 and TRBJ2-2, with D maybe TRBD1 (6 bases). This CDR3 region has 17 residues. The germline V gene has CDR1 MNHNS and CDR2 SASEGT. V was pared by 5 bases and J by 0 bases, with 16 bases between. The CDR3 sequence: CASSYSRQDANTGELFF. As DNA, the CDR3 is TGTGCCAGCAGTTACTCCAGACAGGACGCGAACACCGGGGAGCTGTTTTTT.

A remark on this clonotype: The junction differs from germline at one of its ends, possibly a read error. In DNA form, the CDR3 reads TGTGCCAGCAGTTACTCAGACAGGGGGTCATTATACGGGCAGTACTTC. Translating it yields CASSYSDRGSLYGQYF. The rearrangement uses TRBV6-6 and TRBJ2-7, with 9 bases lining up with TRBD1. Germline V CDR1 and CDR2: MNHNY, SVGAGI (reference sequence). There are 16 residues in the CDR3.

This clonotype appeared many times. The V and J genes are TRBV29-1 and TRBJ2-5; D perhaps matches TRBD1 (5 bases). The CDR3 runs to 14 residues. Trimming pared 6 bases from V and 3 bases from J, leaving 17 bases between. The germline V gene has CDR1 SQVTM and CDR2 ANQGSEA. For the CDR3, the DNA is TGCAGCGTCGATTGGTTAGGGGCGAAAGAGACCCAGTACTTC. It translates to CSVDWLGAKETQYF.

As regards this clonotype: A much larger clonotype is one base distant, so this may be a read error. The J gene is TRBJ1-1, the V gene TRBV12-3 or TRBV12-4; a possible D gene is TRBD1 (5 bases). CDR3 length: 13 residues. CDR3 sequence reads: CVSTVGRGTEAFF. Here the CDR3 DNA reads TGTGTCAGCACTGTGGGGAGGGGCACTGAAGCTTTCTTT.

The gene calls are TRBV6-6 and TRBJ1-1; D is unresolved. Trimming pared 5 bases from V and 0 bases from J, leaving 10 bases between. CDR1 is MNHNY, CDR2 SVGAGI, per germline (reference sequence). This CDR3 region has 14 residues. Here the CDR3 reads CASSEWQMNTEAFF. For the CDR3, the DNA is TGTGCCAGCAGTGAATGGCAGATGAACACTGAAGCTTTCTTT.

The V and J genes are TRBV12-3 or TRBV12-4 and TRBJ1-1; possible D gene TRBD1, 6 bases. Trimming removed 2 bases from V and 8 bases from J, with 18 bases in between. There are 15 residues in the CDR3. The CDR3 is CASSLTWTAIKEAFF. CDR3 bases: TGTGCCAGCAGTTTAACCTGGACAGCTATAAAAGAAGCTTTCTTT.

The table lists this clonotype with a count of one. This chain uses TRBV13 with TRBJ2-7; 9 nucleotides agree with TRBD2. Trimming removed 3 bases from V and 5 bases from J; junction bases left unmatched: 11. The CDR3 is 16 amino acids. Germline CDR1 is PRHDT and CDR2 is FYEKMQ (reference sequence). The CDR3 region has the DNA TGTGCCAGCAGCTTCCCGAATAGCGGGAGTTTTAACGAGCAGTACTTC. This gives the protein CASSFPNSGSFNEQYF.

As to this clonotype: The germline gene is not matched at one end of the junction; a read error may be the cause. The chain joins TRBV19 to TRBJ1-6, with D maybe TRBD1 (6 bases). The CDR3 consists of 13 residues. Germline V lookup: CDR1 LNHDA, CDR2 SQIVND (reference sequence). The CDR3 loop is CASRGSYNPPLHF. The DNA of the CDR3 is TGCGCCAGTAGGGGGTCCTATAATCCACCCCTCCACTTT.

At least ten counts were recorded for this clonotype. This sequence joins TRBV10-2 and TRBJ1-2; D is uncertain. Trimming left V 3 bases short and J 3 bases short, with 8 bases between. CDR3 size: 13 residues. Germline loops: CDR1 WSHSY, CDR2 SAAADI. CDR3 bases: TGCGCCAGCAGTGAAGGGCCATACTATGGCTACACCTTC. As protein: CASSEGPYYGYTF.